This T cell receptor beta chain stems from a study of tumor T cells in aggressive B-cell lymphoma. The CDR3 loop spans 15 amino acids. Per germline, CDR1 SGHNT and CDR2 YYREEE (reference sequence). A remark on this clone: The junction does not match germline at one end; this may be a read error.

The repertoire was sequenced with immunoSEQ multiplex PCR; TCRdb's copy has only in-frame clones and lacks some. There are roughly 6,000 clones in the sample; less than 85% occur only once, and about 3% lies in the top ten. This sequence was found in an adult with diffuse large B cell lymphoma. The sequencing input was tumor tissue. The chain recombines TRBV5-4 with TRBJ2-3, with 7 bases aligning to TRBD2. This chain's CDR3 is CTSNFAAGVADTQYF. CDR3 sequence (DNA): TGTACCAGCAACTTCGCCGCGGGAGTAGCAGATACGCAGTATTTT.